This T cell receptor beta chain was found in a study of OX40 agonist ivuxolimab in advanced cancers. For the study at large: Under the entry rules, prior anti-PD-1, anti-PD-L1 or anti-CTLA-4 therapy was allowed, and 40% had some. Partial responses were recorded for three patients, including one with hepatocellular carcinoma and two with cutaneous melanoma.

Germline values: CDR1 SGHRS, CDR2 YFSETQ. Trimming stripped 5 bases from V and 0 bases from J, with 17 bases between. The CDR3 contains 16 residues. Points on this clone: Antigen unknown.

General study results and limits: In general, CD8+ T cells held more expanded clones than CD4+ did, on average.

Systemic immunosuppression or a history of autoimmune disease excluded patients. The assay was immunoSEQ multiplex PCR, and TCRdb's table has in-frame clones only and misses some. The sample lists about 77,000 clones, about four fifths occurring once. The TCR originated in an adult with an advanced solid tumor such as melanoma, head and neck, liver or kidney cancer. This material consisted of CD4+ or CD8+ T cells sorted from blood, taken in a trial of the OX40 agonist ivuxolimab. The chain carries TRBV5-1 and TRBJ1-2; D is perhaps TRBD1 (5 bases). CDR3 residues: CASSGGYLRANYGYTF. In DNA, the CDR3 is TGCGCCAGCAGTGGGGGGTATTTGAGGGCTAACTATGGCTACACCTTC.